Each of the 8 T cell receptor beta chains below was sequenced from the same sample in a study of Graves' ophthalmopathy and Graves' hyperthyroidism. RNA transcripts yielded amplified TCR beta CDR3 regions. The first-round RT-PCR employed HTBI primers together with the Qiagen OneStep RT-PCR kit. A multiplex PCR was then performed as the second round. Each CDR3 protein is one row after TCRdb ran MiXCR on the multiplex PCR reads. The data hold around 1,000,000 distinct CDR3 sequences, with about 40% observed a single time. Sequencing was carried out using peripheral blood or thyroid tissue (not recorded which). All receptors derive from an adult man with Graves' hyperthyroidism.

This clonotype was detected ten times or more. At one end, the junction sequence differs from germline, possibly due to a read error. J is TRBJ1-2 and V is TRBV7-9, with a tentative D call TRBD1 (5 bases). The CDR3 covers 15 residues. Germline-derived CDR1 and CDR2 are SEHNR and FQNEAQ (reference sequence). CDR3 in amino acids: CASRLGADWPYGYTF. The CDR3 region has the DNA TGTGCCAGCAGATTAGGGGCCGACTGGCCCTATGGCTACACCTTC.

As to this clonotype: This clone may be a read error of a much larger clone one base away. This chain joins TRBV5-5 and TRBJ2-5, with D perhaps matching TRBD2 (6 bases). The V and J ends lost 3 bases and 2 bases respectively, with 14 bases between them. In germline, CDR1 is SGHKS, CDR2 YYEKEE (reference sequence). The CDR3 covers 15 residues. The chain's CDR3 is CASSSLNGRQETQYF. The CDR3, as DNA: TGTGCCAGCAGCTCGTTGAACGGGAGACAAGAGACCCAGTACTTC. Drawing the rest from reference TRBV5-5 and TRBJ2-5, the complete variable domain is DAGVTQSPTHLIKTRGQQVTLRCSPISGHKSVSWYQQVLGQGPQFIFQYYEKEERGRGNFPDRFSARQFPNYSSELNVNALLLGDSALYLCASSSLNGRQETQYFGPGTRLLVL.

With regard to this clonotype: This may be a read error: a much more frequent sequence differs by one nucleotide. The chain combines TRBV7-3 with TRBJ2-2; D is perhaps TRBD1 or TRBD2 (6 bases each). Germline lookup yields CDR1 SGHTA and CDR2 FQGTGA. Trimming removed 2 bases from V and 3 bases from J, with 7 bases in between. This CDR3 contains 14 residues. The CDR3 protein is CASSLGGHTGELFF. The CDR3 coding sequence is TGTGCCAGCAGCTTAGGGGGGCACACCGGGGAGCTGTTTTTT. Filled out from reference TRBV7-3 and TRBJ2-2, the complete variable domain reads GAGVSQTPSNKVTEKGKYVELRCDPISGHTALYWYRQSLGQGPEFLIYFQGTGAADDSGLPNDRFFAVRPEGSVSTLKIQRTERGDSAVYLCASSLGGHTGELFFGEGSRLTVL.

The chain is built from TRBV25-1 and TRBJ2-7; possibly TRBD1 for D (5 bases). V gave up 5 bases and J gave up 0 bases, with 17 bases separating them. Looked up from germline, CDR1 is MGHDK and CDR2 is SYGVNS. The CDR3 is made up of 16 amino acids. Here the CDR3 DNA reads TGTGCCAGCAGTTCGGACCCCAGGGCGGTCTCCTACGAGCAGTACTTC. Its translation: CASSSDPRAVSYEQYF.

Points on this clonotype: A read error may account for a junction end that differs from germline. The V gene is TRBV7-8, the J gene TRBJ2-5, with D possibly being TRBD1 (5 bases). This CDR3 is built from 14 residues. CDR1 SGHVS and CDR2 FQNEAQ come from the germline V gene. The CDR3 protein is CASSCDGHQGTQYF. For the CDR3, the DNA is TGTGCCAGCAGCTGTGACGGACACCAAGGGACCCAGTACTTC.

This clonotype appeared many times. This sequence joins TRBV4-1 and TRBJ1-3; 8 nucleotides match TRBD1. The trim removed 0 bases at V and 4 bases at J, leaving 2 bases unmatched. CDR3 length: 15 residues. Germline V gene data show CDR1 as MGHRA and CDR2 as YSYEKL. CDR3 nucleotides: TGCGCCAGCAGCCAAGATCAGGGGGCGGGAAACACCATATATTTT. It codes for CASSQDQGAGNTIYF.

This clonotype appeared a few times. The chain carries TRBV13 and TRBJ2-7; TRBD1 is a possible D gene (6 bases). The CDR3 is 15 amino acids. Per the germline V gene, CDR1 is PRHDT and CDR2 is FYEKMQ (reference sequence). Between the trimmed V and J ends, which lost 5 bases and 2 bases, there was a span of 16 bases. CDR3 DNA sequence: TGTGCCAGCAGCATTAGACCTAAGGGGGCCTACGAGCAGTACTTC. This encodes CASSIRPKGAYEQYF.

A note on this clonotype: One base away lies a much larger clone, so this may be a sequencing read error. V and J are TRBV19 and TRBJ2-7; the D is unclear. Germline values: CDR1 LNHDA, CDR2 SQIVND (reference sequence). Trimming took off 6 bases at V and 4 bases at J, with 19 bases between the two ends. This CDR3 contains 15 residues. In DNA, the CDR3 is TGTGCCAGTAGCCTTACTCGGGCGATCATATACGAGCAGTACTTC. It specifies CASSLTRAIIYEQYF.